This TCR beta chain was profiled in a study of OX40 agonist ivuxolimab in advanced cancers. Background for the entire study: Ivuxolimab was an agonistic, fully human IgG2 monoclonal antibody directed against OX40 (CD134), a costimulatory receptor. Intravenous ivuxolimab was administered to patients every 2 weeks at six dose levels: 0.01, 0.1, 0.3, 1.5, 3 and 10 mg/kg. Among the roughly 52 dose-escalation patients, some 19 had hepatocellular carcinoma, about 15 melanoma, 9 renal cell carcinoma and 9 head and neck cancer. The dose-escalation cohort was over 70% male with a mean age of around 64 years, ranging from roughly 20 to 80. Patients were allowed to have had prior anti-PD-1, anti-PD-L1 or anti-CTLA-4 therapy, and approximately 41% of the dose-escalation patients had previously received checkpoint inhibitors. Partial responses occurred in three dose-escalation patients: two with cutaneous melanoma and one with hepatocellular carcinoma. The purpose of peripheral TCRbeta sequencing was to test whether ivuxolimab changed TCR sequence diversity and led to clonal T-cell expansion. The paper describes the monotherapy dose-escalation part (N ≈ 51 patients) of the phase I trial of ivuxolimab. The paper's findings and limits, for the study overall: Antigen specificity was not determined for the clonally expanded peripheral T cells. After ivuxolimab, more expanded clones were found on average in CD8+ T cells than in CD4+ T cells. Low levels of normalized T-cell clonal expansion were also seen in some patients who did not respond. Partial responders in the 0.1-3.0 mg/kg groups had among the lowest normalized peripheral clonal expansion, especially among CD8+ T cells. At doses of 0.1 to 3.0 mg/kg, clonal expansion of both CD4+ and CD8+ blood T cells was observed from baseline to week 6.

Genomic DNA was isolated from the sorted cells so that the TCRbeta CDR3 region could be sequenced. The immunoSEQ Assay was used to sequence the TCRbeta CDR3 regions. In its TCRdb copy, this immuneACCESS table keeps in-frame sequences only and misses some clones. Where compared with another copy, unresolved V genes explain less than half of these, and the others have no known cause. The sample contains around 71,000 clones, approximately 90% of them found a single time. The ten largest clones take up approximately 0.99% of the sample. In the case of this clone: Its antigen remains unidentified. No per-base quality is available; no much larger clone lies one base away.

Patients with autoimmune disease history or receiving systemic immunosuppression were excluded from the trial. In every dose cohort, peripheral blood was drawn for TCR sequencing at baseline, cycle 4 day 1, and cycle 7 day 1. Samples were obtained from an open-label, multicenter, first-in-human phase I dose-escalation trial of ivuxolimab. Adults with locally advanced or metastatic head and neck squamous cell, hepatocellular, melanoma or renal cell carcinoma were enrolled in the trial. Before TCR sequencing, CD4+ T cells and CD8+ T cells from peripheral blood were sorted into separate populations. This TCR derives from an adult with an advanced solid tumor such as melanoma, head and neck, liver or kidney cancer. The material sequenced was CD4+ or CD8+ T cells sorted from blood, taken in a trial of the OX40 agonist ivuxolimab.

The DNA reads as follows: TGTGCCATCAGTGACAGCACAGGGAGTAATGAAAAACTGTTTTTT. Protein translation: CAISDSTGSNEKLFF. The chain is assembled from TRBV10-3 and TRBJ1-4; TRBD1 is possibly the D segment (6 matching bases). V is cut by 3 bases and J by 4 bases, and the space between the germline ends is 12 bases. The CDR3 covers 15 residues, taking in both the cysteine and the phenylalanine. The DNA shown is the 45-base CDR3, in frame from base 1. The germline V gene provides CDR1 ENHRY and CDR2 SYGVKD.